This record looks at one T cell receptor (beta chain) sequence and its context. The data stem from a study of blood T cell repertoires in COVID-19. Study-level information: The study drew acute and convalescent COVID-19 samples from the United States, Italy and Spain.

J was trimmed by 1 base and V by 6 bases; bases with no gene match: 3. Germline V gene sequence: CDR1 SGHDT, CDR2 YYEEEE. This CDR3 is built from 14 residues. In the source study's methods: Reference gene primer amplification gave nucleated cell count estimates. Generated by immunoSEQ multiplex PCR, the TCRdb table keeps only in-frame clones and is missing some. D and trimming were read from the DNA, whereas the V and J calls and clone size are those reported in that table. Among 200,000 to 250,000 clones, 88% were seen once, and the ten largest hold roughly 1.5%. The specimen sequenced was peripheral blood. The V call is TRBV5-6, the J call TRBJ2-2; 7 bases line up with TRBD1. The origin of this receptor is a man aged 18 to 30 with active or convalescent COVID-19. The CDR3 region has the DNA TGTGCCAGCAAGGGACAGCTGAACACCGGGGAGCTGTTTTTT. Translating it yields CASKGQLNTGELFF.